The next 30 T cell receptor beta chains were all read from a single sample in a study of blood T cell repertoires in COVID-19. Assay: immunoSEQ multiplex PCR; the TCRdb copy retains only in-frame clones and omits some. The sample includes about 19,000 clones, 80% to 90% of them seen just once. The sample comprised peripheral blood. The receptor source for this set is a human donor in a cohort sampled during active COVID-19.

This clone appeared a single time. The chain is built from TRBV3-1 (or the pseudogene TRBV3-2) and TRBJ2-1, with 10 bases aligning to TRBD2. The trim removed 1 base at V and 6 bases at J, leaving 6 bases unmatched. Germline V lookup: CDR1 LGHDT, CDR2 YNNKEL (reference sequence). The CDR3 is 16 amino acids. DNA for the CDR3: TGTGCCAGCAGCCAAGTCGCAGCGGGAGGGGTCAATGAGCAGTTCTTC. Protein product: CASSQVAAGGVNEQFF.

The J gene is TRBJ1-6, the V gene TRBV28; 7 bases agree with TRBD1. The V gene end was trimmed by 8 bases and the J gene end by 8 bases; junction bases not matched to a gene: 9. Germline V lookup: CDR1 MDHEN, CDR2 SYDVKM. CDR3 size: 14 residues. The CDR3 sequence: CASYGQDFDSPLHF. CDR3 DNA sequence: TGTGCCAGCTACGGACAGGACTTCGATTCACCCCTCCACTTT.

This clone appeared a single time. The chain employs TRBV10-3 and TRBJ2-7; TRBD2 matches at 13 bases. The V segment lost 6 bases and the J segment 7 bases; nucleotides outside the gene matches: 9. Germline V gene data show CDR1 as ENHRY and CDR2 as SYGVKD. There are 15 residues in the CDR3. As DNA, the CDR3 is TGTGCCATCAGGAACGGACTAGCGGGAGTTCGGGAGCAGTACTTC. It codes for CAIRNGLAGVREQYF.

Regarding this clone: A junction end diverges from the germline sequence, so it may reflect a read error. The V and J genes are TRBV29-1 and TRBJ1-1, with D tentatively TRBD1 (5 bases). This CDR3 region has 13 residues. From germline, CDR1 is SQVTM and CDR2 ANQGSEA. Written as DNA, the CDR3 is TGCAGCGTTGCCCAATCATGGGGCACTGAAGCCTTCTTT. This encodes CSVAQSWGTEAFF. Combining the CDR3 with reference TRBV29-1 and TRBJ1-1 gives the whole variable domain SAVISQKPSRDICQRGTSLTIQCQVDSQVTMMFWYRQQPGQSLTLIATANQGSEATYESGFVIDKFPISRPNLTFSTLTVSNMSPEDSSIYLCSVAQSWGTEAFFGQGTRLTVV.

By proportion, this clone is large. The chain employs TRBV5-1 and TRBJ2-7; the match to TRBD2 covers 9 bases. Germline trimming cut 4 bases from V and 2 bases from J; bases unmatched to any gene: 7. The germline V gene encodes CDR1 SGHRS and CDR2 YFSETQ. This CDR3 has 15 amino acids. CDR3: CASSPGGGVTYEQYF. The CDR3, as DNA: TGCGCCAGCAGCCCGGGCGGGGGGGTAACCTACGAGCAGTACTTC.

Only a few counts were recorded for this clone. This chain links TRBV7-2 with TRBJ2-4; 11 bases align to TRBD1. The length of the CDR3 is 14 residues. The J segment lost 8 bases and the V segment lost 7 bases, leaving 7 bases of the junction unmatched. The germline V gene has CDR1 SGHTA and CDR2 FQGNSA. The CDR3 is CASNEGQGGYIQYF. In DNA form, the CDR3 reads TGTGCCAGCAACGAGGGACAGGGGGGGTACATTCAGTACTTC. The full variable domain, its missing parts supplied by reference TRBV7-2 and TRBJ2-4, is GAGVSQSPSNKVTEKGKDVELRCDPISGHTALYWYRQSLGQGLEFLIYFQGNSAPDKSGLPSDRFSAERTGGSVSTLTIQRTQQEDSAVYLCASNEGQGGYIQYFGAGTRLSVL.

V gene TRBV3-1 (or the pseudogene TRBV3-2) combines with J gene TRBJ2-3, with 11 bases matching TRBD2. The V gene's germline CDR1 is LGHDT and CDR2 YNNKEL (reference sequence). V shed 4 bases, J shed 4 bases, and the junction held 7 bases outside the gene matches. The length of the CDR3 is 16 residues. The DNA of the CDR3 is TGTGCCAGCAGCCCAGTAAATAGCGGGAGGGCAGATACGCAGTATTTT. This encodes CASSPVNSGRADTQYF.

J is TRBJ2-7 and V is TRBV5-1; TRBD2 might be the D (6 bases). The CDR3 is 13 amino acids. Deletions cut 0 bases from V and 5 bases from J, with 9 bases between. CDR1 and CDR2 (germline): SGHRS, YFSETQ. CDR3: CASSLVADDEQYF. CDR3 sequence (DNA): TGCGCCAGCAGCTTGGTAGCGGACGACGAGCAGTACTTC.

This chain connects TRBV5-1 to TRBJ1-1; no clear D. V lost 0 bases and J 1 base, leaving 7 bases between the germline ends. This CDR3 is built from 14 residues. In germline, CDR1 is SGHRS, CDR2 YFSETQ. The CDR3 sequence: CASSLEHQNTEAFF. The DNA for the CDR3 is TGCGCCAGCAGCTTGGAACACCAGAACACTGAAGCTTTCTTT.

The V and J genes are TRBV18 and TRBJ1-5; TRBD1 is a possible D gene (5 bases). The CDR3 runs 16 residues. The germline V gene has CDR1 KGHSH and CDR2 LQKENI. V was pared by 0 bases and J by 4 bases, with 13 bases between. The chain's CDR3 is CASSPPSGKGNQPQHF. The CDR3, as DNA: TGTGCCAGCTCACCACCGTCAGGGAAGGGGAATCAGCCCCAGCATTTT.

The CDR3 region has the DNA TGTGCCAGTACTAGCCCCGGGACAGGGGGTTACACCGGGGAGCTGTTTTTT. Translation: CASTSPGTGGYTGELFF. This chain uses TRBV19 with TRBJ2-2; TRBD1 agrees at 11 bases. The CDR3 covers 17 residues. V dropped 7 bases and J dropped 3; count of bases not matched to a gene: 10. The germline V gene has CDR1 LNHDA and CDR2 SQIVND (reference sequence).

CDR3 residues: CASSQDRLAGGPETQYF. The CDR3, as DNA: TGTGCCAGCAGCCAAGATAGACTAGCGGGAGGTCCTGAGACCCAGTACTTC. The gene calls are TRBV3-1 (or the pseudogene TRBV3-2) and TRBJ2-5; 13 nucleotides agree with TRBD2. The CDR3 contains 17 residues. V shed 0 bases and J 5 bases; nucleotides not matched to a gene: 6. Per germline, CDR1 LGHDT and CDR2 YNNKEL (reference sequence).

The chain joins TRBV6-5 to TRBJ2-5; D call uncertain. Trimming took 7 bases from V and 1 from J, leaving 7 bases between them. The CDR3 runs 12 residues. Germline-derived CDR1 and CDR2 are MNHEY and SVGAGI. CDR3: CASKLAQETQYF. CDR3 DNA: TGTGCCAGCAAATTAGCCCAAGAGACCCAGTACTTC.

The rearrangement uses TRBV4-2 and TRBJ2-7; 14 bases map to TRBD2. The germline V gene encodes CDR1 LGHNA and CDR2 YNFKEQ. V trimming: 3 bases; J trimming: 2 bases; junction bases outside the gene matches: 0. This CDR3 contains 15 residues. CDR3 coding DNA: TGTGCCAGCAGCCAGGGACTAGCGGGAGCCTACGAGCAGTACTTC. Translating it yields CASSQGLAGAYEQYF.

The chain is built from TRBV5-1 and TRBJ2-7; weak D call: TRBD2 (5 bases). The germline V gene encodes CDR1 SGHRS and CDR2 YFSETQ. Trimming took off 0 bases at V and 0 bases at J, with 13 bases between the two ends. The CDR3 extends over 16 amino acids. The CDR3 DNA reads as TGCGCCAGCAGCTTGGGGGCTGGGAGTTCCTCCTACGAGCAGTACTTC. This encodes CASSLGAGSSSYEQYF. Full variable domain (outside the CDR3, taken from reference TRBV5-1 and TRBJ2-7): KAGVTQTPRYLIKTRGQQVTLSCSPISGHRSVSWYQQTPGQGLQFLFEYFSETQRNKGNFPGRFSGRQFSNSRSEMNVSTLELGDSALYLCASSLGAGSSSYEQYFGPGTRLTVT.

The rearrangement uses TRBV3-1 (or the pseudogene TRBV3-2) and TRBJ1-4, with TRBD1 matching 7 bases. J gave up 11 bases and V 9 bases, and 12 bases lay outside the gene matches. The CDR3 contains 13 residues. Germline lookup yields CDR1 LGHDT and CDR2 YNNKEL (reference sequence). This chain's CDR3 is CASQQGSNGKLFF. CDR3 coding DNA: TGTGCCAGTCAACAGGGGTCGAATGGGAAACTGTTTTTT.

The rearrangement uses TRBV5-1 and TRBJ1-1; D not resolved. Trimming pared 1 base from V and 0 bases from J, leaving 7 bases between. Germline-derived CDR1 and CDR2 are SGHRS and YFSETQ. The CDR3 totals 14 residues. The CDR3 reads CASSLWQVNTEAFF. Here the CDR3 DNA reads TGCGCCAGCAGCTTGTGGCAGGTGAACACTGAAGCTTTCTTT.

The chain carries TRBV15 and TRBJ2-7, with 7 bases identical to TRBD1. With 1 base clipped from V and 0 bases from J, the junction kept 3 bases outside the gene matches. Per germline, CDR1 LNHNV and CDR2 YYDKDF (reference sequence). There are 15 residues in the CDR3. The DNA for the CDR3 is TGTGCCACCAGCAGAGGACAGGGTGTCTCCTACGAGCAGTACTTC. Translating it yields CATSRGQGVSYEQYF.

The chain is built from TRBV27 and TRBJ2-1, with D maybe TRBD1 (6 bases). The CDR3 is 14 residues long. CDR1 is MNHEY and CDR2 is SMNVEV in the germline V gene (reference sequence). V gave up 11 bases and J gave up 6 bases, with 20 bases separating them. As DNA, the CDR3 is TGTGCCCGCCCCCTAGGACAGCCTCGCAATGAGCAGTTCTTC. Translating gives CARPLGQPRNEQFF.

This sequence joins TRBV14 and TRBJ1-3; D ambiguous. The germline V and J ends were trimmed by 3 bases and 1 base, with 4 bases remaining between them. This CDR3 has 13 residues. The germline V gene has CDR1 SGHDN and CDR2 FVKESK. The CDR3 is CASSQSSGNTIYF. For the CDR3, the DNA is TGTGCCAGCAGCCAGAGTTCTGGAAACACCATATATTTT.

The CDR3 is CASSQSGTGAYEQYF. The CDR3 region has the DNA TGCGCCAGCAGCCAAAGTGGGACAGGAGCCTACGAGCAGTACTTC. The chain has TRBV4-1 and TRBJ2-7; 8 bases are a match to TRBD1. Germline V gene sequence: CDR1 MGHRA, CDR2 YSYEKL. This CDR3 is built from 15 residues. V was pared by 2 bases and J by 2 bases, with 5 bases of the junction left unmatched.

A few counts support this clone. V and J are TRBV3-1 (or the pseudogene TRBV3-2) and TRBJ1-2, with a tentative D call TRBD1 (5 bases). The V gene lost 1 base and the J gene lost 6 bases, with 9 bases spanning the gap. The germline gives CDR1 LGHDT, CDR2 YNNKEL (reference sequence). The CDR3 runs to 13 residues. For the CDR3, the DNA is TGTGCCAGCAGCCAAGTAATCAGGGATGGCTACACCTTC. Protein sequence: CASSQVIRDGYTF.

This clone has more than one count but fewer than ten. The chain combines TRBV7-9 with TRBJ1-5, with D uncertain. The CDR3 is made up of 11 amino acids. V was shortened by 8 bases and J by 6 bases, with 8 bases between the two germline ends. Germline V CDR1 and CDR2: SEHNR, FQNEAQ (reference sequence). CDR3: CASGSSQPQHF. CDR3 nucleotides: TGTGCCAGCGGCTCGAGTCAGCCCCAGCATTTT.

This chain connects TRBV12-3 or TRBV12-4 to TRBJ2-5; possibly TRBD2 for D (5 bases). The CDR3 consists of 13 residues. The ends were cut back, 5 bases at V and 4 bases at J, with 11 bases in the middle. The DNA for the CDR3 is TGTGCCAGCAGTCCGCCTGGGAGAGAGACCCAGTACTTC. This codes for CASSPPGRETQYF.

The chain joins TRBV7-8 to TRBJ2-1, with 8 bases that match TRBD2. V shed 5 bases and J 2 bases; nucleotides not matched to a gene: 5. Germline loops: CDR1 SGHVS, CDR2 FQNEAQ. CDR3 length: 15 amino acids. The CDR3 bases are TGTGCCAGCAGCCAGGGACTAGAAACCTACAATGAGCAGTTCTTC. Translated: CASSQGLETYNEQFF.

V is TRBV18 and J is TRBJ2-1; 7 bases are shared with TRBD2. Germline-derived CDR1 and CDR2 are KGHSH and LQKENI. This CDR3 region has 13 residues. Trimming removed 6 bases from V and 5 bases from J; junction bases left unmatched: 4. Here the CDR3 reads CASSSGRDNEQFF. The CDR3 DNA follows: TGTGCCAGCTCTTCAGGGAGGGACAATGAGCAGTTCTTC.

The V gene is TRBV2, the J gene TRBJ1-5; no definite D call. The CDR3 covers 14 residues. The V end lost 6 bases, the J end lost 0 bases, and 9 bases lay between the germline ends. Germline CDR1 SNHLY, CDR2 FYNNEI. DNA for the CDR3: TGTGCCAGCAGATCGAGTTATAGCAATCAGCCCCAGCATTTT. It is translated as CASRSSYSNQPQHF.

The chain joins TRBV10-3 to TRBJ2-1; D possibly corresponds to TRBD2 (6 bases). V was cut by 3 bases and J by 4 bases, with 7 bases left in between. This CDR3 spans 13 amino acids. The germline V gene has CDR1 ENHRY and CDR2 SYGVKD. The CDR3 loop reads CAISEREYNEQFF. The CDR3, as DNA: TGTGCCATCAGTGAACGGGAGTACAATGAGCAGTTCTTC.

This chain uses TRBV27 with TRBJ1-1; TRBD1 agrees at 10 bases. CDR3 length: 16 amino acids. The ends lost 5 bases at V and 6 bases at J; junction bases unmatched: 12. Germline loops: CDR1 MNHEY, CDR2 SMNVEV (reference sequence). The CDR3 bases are TGTGCCAGCAGTACGGTCCCGGGACAGGGGTACCCTGAAGCTTTCTTT. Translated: CASSTVPGQGYPEAFF.

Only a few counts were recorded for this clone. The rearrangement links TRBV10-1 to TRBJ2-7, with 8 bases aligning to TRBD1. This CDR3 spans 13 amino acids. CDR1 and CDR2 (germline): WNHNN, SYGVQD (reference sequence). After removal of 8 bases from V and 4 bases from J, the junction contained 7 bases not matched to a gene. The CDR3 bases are TGCGCCAGCTCCGCCGGACAGGGTTACGAGCAGTACTTC. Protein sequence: CASSAGQGYEQYF.